A selection of T cell receptor beta chains follows, all from one sample in a study of T cells in Graves' hyperthyroidism and ophthalmopathy. MiXCR, applied by TCRdb to the multiplex PCR reads, yields one record per CDR3 protein. The table records some 140,000 distinct CDR3 sequences, around 21% of them present only once. Sequencing input: blood. These receptor sequences come from a woman aged 50 to 60 with Graves' hyperthyroidism that later progressed to Graves' ophthalmopathy. The CDR3 runs from the conserved cysteine through the conserved F or W. A D gene is named only where the DNA matches it firmly. The size entry is marked missing in some rows and otherwise reads once, few, many or a size class.

d_gene: NA
v_gene: TRBV20-1
abundance: NA
j_gene: TRBJ1-4
CDR3nt: TGCAGTGCTAGCCCCCCGGGGGGTGGGGAAAAACTGTTTTTT
CDR3aa: CSASPPGGGEKLFF

d_gene: TRBD2
v_gene: TRBV7-2
abundance: many
j_gene: TRBJ2-5
CDR3nt: TGTGCCAGCAGCTTAGTTGCGGGAGGTTCCCAAGAGACCCAGTACTTC
CDR3aa: CASSLVAGGSQETQYF

d_gene: NA
v_gene: TRBV6-5
abundance: many
j_gene: TRBJ2-5
CDR3nt: TGTGCCAGCAGTTACACGGAAACGGAGACCCAGTACTTC
CDR3aa: CASSYTETETQYF

d_gene: TRBD2
v_gene: TRBV28
abundance: NA
j_gene: TRBJ2-1
CDR3nt: TGTGCCAGCAGTGGTCCGGGACTAGCGGATAATGGGCAGTTCTTC
CDR3aa: CASSGPGLADNGQFF

d_gene: NA
v_gene: TRBV20-1
abundance: many
j_gene: TRBJ1-4
CDR3nt: TGCAGTGCTAGAGATGAACTCCTGTCCGGGAAACTGTTTTTT
CDR3aa: CSARDELLSGKLFF

d_gene: NA
v_gene: TRBV20-1
abundance: NA
j_gene: TRBJ1-1
CDR3nt: TGCAGTGCTGTCGCCGAAGGGACACCGAACACTGAAGCTTTCTTT
CDR3aa: CSAVAEGTPNTEAFF

d_gene: NA
v_gene: TRBV27
abundance: NA
j_gene: TRBJ2-1
CDR3nt: TGTGCCAGCAGTGCCCCCATAAAGAATGAGCAGTTCTTC
CDR3aa: CASSAPIKNEQFF

d_gene: TRBD1
v_gene: TRBV28
abundance: once
j_gene: TRBJ1-6
CDR3nt: TGTGCCAGCAGCCACAGGGGGCGGGCGGGGTCACCCCTCCACTTT
CDR3aa: CASSHRGRAGSPLHF

d_gene: NA
v_gene: TRBV19
abundance: NA
j_gene: TRBJ2-5
CDR3nt: TGTGCCAGTAGTCCCTTCTTGGGCGGAAGCCCTTCAGGGACCCAGTACTTC
CDR3aa: CASSPFLGGSPSGTQYF

d_gene: TRBD1
v_gene: TRBV13
abundance: NA
j_gene: TRBJ1-2
CDR3nt: TGTGCCAGCAGCGCCACAGGGGGCAGTGGCTATGGCTACACCTTC
CDR3aa: CASSATGGSGYGYTF

d_gene: TRBD2
v_gene: TRBV9
abundance: many
j_gene: TRBJ2-2
CDR3nt: TGTGCCAGCAACGGACTAGCGGGAGTTTTTACCGGGGAGCTGTTTTTT
CDR3aa: CASNGLAGVFTGELFF

d_gene: NA
v_gene: TRBV12-3/TRBV12-4
abundance: many
j_gene: TRBJ2-2
CDR3nt: TGTGCCATCAATAACAGGGCGGACACCGGGGAGCTGTTTTTT
CDR3aa: CAINNRADTGELFF

d_gene: TRBD1
v_gene: TRBV19
abundance: NA
j_gene: TRBJ2-1
CDR3nt: TGTGCCAGTAAGGTCGGACAGGGGGCTGGAAATGAGCAGTTCTTC
CDR3aa: CASKVGQGAGNEQFF

d_gene: NA
v_gene: TRBV9
abundance: few
j_gene: TRBJ1-3
CDR3nt: TGTGCCAGCGGCCTTACAGGGTCCGGAAACACCATATATTTT
CDR3aa: CASGLTGSGNTIYF

d_gene: NA
v_gene: TRBV7-8
abundance: many
j_gene: TRBJ2-1
CDR3nt: TGTGCCAGCAGCCCCCCATCCTACAATGAGCAGTTCTTC
CDR3aa: CASSPPSYNEQFF

d_gene: TRBD1
v_gene: TRBV27
abundance: few
j_gene: TRBJ1-2
CDR3nt: TGTGCCAGCAGCTACAGGGGACAAAGGGATGGCTACACCTTC
CDR3aa: CASSYRGQRDGYTF

d_gene: TRBD2
v_gene: TRBV20-1
abundance: many
j_gene: TRBJ2-1
CDR3nt: TGCAGTGCCAGCGGGACTAGCGGGGTTAATGAGCAGTTCTTC
CDR3aa: CSASGTSGVNEQFF

d_gene: NA
v_gene: TRBV28
abundance: many
j_gene: TRBJ2-3
CDR3nt: TGTGCCAGCACCATTACCCCCTGGGGTACGCAGTATTTT
CDR3aa: CASTITPWGTQYF

d_gene: NA
v_gene: TRBV2
abundance: many
j_gene: TRBJ2-1
CDR3nt: TGTGCCAGCAGTCAGCACGCCCTCAATGAGCAGTTCTTC
CDR3aa: CASSQHALNEQFF

d_gene: TRBD2
v_gene: TRBV9
abundance: many
j_gene: TRBJ2-3
CDR3nt: TGTGCCAGCAGCAAGGGGGTAGCGGGGAGCACAGATACGCAGTATTTT
CDR3aa: CASSKGVAGSTDTQYF

d_gene: NA
v_gene: TRBV7-3
abundance: many
j_gene: TRBJ2-3
CDR3nt: TGTGCCAGCAGCAGAACCGGGACCACAGGACCCACAGATACGCAGTATTTT
CDR3aa: CASSRTGTTGPTDTQYF

d_gene: NA
v_gene: TRBV12-3/TRBV12-4
abundance: few
j_gene: TRBJ1-3
CDR3nt: TGTGCCAGCAGTTCATCGGGGGGCACTGGAAACACCATATATTTT
CDR3aa: CASSSSGGTGNTIYF

d_gene: NA
v_gene: TRBV14
abundance: NA
j_gene: TRBJ1-2
CDR3nt: TGTGCCCCACCCGGGGCTAACTATGGCTACACCTTC
CDR3aa: CAPPGANYGYTF

d_gene: TRBD1
v_gene: TRBV27
abundance: few
j_gene: TRBJ2-7
CDR3nt: TGTGCCAGCAGTTTATCCACAGGGACAGCCTACGAGCAGTACTTC
CDR3aa: CASSLSTGTAYEQYF

d_gene: NA
v_gene: TRBV20-1
abundance: NA
j_gene: TRBJ1-1
CDR3nt: TGCAGTGCTTCGGGGCGTACGAACACTGAAGCTTTCTTT
CDR3aa: CSASGRTNTEAFF

d_gene: NA
v_gene: TRBV20-1
abundance: NA
j_gene: TRBJ1-5
CDR3nt: TGCAGCTCTGAAGGGGGTTGGAATCAGCCCCAGCATTTT
CDR3aa: CSSEGGWNQPQHF

d_gene: TRBD1
v_gene: TRBV4-1
abundance: NA
j_gene: TRBJ2-7
CDR3nt: TGCGCCAGCAGCCAACCGGGACAGGGGTCTTACGAGCAGTACTTC
CDR3aa: CASSQPGQGSYEQYF

d_gene: TRBD2
v_gene: TRBV30
abundance: many
j_gene: TRBJ2-5
CDR3nt: TGTGCCTGGAGTCGACTAGCCGGTAGAGAGACCCAGTACTTC
CDR3aa: CAWSRLAGRETQYF